Sequencing of this T cell receptor (beta chain) was carried out in a study of blood T cell repertoires in COVID-19. Turning to the study itself: Sites across the United States, Italy and Spain contributed samples from acute and convalescent COVID-19. Sample material is recorded as cDNA or gDNA derived from T cells, B-cell-depleted T cells, or PBMCs.

V dropped 2 bases and J dropped 2 bases, with 13 bases sitting between them. This CDR3 is built from 14 residues. In germline, CDR1 is GTSNPN, CDR2 SVGIG (reference sequence). Original analysis: Estimation of nucleated cell counts relied on the amplification of reference gene primers. Sequenced by immunoSEQ multiplex PCR; TCRdb stores in-frame clones only, minus some. The V and J calls and the clone size are those of that table, but D and trimming were determined from the DNA. The sample has tens of thousands of clones, about 90% seen once. The sample was peripheral blood. The J gene is TRBJ2-7, the V gene TRBV30; maybe TRBD2 (5 bases). This clonotype originated in a human donor in a cohort sampled during active COVID-19. As DNA, the CDR3 is TGTGCCTGGAGTACCGGAGAGGGCACCTACGAGCAGTACTTC. Translating it yields CAWSTGEGTYEQYF.